What follows describes a single T cell receptor (beta chain). The data are from a study of PD-L1 blockade in urothelial cancer. The CDR3 totals 14 residues. CDR1 SGHNT and CDR2 YYREEE come from the germline V gene (reference sequence). Trimming removed 1 base from V and 4 bases from J, with 11 bases in between. The time point: peripheral blood 6 weeks after treatment start. Sequenced by immunoSEQ multiplex PCR; TCRdb stores in-frame clones only, minus some. The table has roughly 76,000 clones, 85% to 95% seen once. The TCR comes from a woman older than 75 with urothelial cancer. Here the sequenced sample was PBMCs, taken around atezolizumab (anti-PD-L1) treatment. The genes are TRBV5-4 and TRBJ1-2, with D perhaps TRBD1 (5 bases). CDR3 nucleotide sequence: TGTGCCAGCAGCTTGTCGGGGGGTGTCTATGGCTACACCTTC. Protein: CASSLSGGVYGYTF. Using reference TRBV5-4 and TRBJ1-2 for the parts outside the CDR3, the full variable domain is ETGVTQSPTHLIKTRGQQVTLRCSSQSGHNTVSWYQQALGQGPQFIFQYYREEENGRGNFPPRFSGLQFPNYSSELNVNALELDDSALYLCASSLSGGVYGYTFGSGTRLTVV.